Each of the 20 T cell receptor beta chains below was sequenced from the same sample in a study of control samples from healthy donors and cancer patients. Assay used: immunoSEQ multiplex PCR; TCRdb lists only in-frame clones, some missing. The sample yields 99,000 or so clones, 83% seen once. The specimen was blood. These receptors all stem from a woman in her 50s in good health.

The chain links TRBV7-6 to TRBJ2-7; perhaps TRBD2 as D (6 bases). The CDR3 is made up of 15 amino acids. Trimming took 0 bases from V and 6 from J, leaving 15 bases between them. Germline V gene lookup returns CDR1 SGHVS and CDR2 FNYEAQ. CDR3 nucleotides: TGTGCCAGCAGCTTAGCTAGCGGCCCCGGTGGCGAGCAGTACTTC. Its protein is CASSLASGPGGEQYF.

This chain joins TRBV7-2 and TRBJ2-3; 7 bases align to TRBD2. This CDR3 contains 15 residues. CDR1 SGHTA and CDR2 FQGNSA come from the germline V gene. The J segment lost 0 bases and the V segment lost 5 bases, leaving 5 bases of the junction unmatched. DNA for the CDR3: TGTGCCAGCAGCCGGGGGGAACCTAGCACAGATACGCAGTATTTT. This encodes CASSRGEPSTDTQYF.

This chain uses TRBV6-5 with TRBJ1-3; D unclear. CDR1 is MNHEY, CDR2 SVGAGI, per germline. Between the trimmed V and J ends, which lost 6 bases and 0 bases, there was a span of 12 bases. The CDR3 extends over 15 amino acids. CDR3 bases: TGTGCCAGCAGCATGATACAGAACTCTGGAAACACCATATATTTT. It codes for CASSMIQNSGNTIYF.

The chain has TRBV7-9 and TRBJ1-4; TRBD1 is a possible D gene (5 bases). There are 15 residues in the CDR3. V gave up 5 bases and J gave up 7 bases, with 17 bases separating them. Germline loops: CDR1 SEHNR, CDR2 FQNEAQ (reference sequence). The CDR3 spells CASSTAGTFGEKLFF. The CDR3, as DNA: TGTGCCAGCAGCACAGCCGGGACCTTTGGTGAAAAACTGTTTTTT.

The rearrangement uses TRBV27 and TRBJ2-7; D not resolved. The CDR3 contains 14 residues. V lost 4 bases and J 1 base, leaving 11 bases between the germline ends. Germline-derived CDR1 and CDR2 are MNHEY and SMNVEV (reference sequence). This chain's CDR3 is CASSSLVGSYEQYF. CDR3 coding DNA: TGTGCCAGCAGTTCCTTAGTTGGATCCTACGAGCAGTACTTC.

The chain carries TRBV9 and TRBJ2-2, with D possibly TRBD1 on 5 matching bases. Trimming pared 5 bases from V and 5 bases from J, leaving 10 bases between. Germline lookup yields CDR1 SGDLS and CDR2 YYNGEE. CDR3 length: 13 amino acids. CDR3 bases: TGTGCCAGCAGAACCCAGGGAACCGGGGAGCTGTTTTTT. Translating gives CASRTQGTGELFF.

J is TRBJ1-1 and V is TRBV9, with no clear D. The CDR3 runs 13 residues. The V gene's germline CDR1 is SGDLS and CDR2 YYNGEE. The V and J ends lost 0 bases and 8 bases respectively, with 11 bases between them. CDR3: CASSVGMGMEAFF. The CDR3 DNA reads TGTGCCAGCAGCGTAGGAATGGGCATGGAAGCTTTCTTT.

The rearrangement links TRBV18 to TRBJ1-1, with D possibly TRBD1 on 6 matching bases. The V and J ends lost 0 bases and 4 bases respectively, with 15 bases between them. This CDR3 comprises 16 residues. Germline V gene lookup returns CDR1 KGHSH and CDR2 LQKENI. Written as DNA, the CDR3 is TGTGCCAGCTCACCACCGGGGGCTTCTAGGGTCACTGAAGCTTTCTTT. Protein product: CASSPPGASRVTEAFF.

The rearrangement joins TRBV5-4 to TRBJ2-3, with D possibly being TRBD1 (5 bases). Germline V CDR1 and CDR2: SGHNT, YYREEE (reference sequence). The CDR3 covers 15 residues. The ends were cut back, 2 bases at V and 5 bases at J, with 15 bases in the middle. The CDR3 nucleotides are TGTGCCAGCAGCTTAAAGGGGTGGTCGATAGATACGCAGTATTTT. Amino acid sequence: CASSLKGWSIDTQYF.

V usage is TRBV14 and J usage is TRBJ2-1, with unresolved D. The V gene's germline CDR1 is SGHDN and CDR2 FVKESK. With 0 bases removed from V and 2 bases from J, the gap between germline ends came to 5 bases. The CDR3 is 14 amino acids. The CDR3 loop is CASSQDLTYNEQFF. CDR3 sequence (DNA): TGTGCCAGCAGCCAAGACTTAACCTACAATGAGCAGTTCTTC.

The CDR3 loop is CASSSGGGAYNEQFF. The CDR3 region has the DNA TGTGCCAGCAGCAGCGGCGGGGGGGCCTACAATGAGCAGTTCTTC. This chain links TRBV9 with TRBJ2-1; 9 bases line up with TRBD2. This CDR3 contains 15 residues. J was trimmed by 2 bases and V by 4 bases; bases with no gene match: 4. Germline CDR1 and CDR2: SGDLS and YYNGEE.

This chain uses TRBV28 with TRBJ2-5; 11 nucleotides line up with TRBD1. Looked up from germline, CDR1 is MDHEN and CDR2 is SYDVKM. The CDR3 length is 14 residues. V lost 6 bases and J lost 5; bases outside the gene matches: 5. CDR3: CASSLRTGGETQYF. CDR3 bases: TGTGCCAGCAGCCTCCGGACAGGGGGCGAGACCCAGTACTTC.

V and J are TRBV19 and TRBJ1-4, with D possibly being TRBD1 (6 bases). From germline, CDR1 is LNHDA and CDR2 SQIVND (reference sequence). The CDR3 runs to 14 residues. V lost 3 bases and J lost 6, with 11 bases in between. CDR3 sequence: CASSIGAGDEKLFF. CDR3 nucleotides: TGTGCCAGTAGTATCGGCGCAGGGGATGAAAAACTGTTTTTT.

The V call is TRBV19, the J call TRBJ2-7; D ambiguous. V was cut by 6 bases and J by 0 bases, with 12 bases left in between. The germline CDR1 and CDR2 sequences are LNHDA and SQIVND (reference sequence). The CDR3 is 14 amino acids. As DNA, the CDR3 is TGTGCCAGTAGGAGGTTCCAGGACTCCTACGAGCAGTACTTC. As protein: CASRRFQDSYEQYF.

This clone was recorded once. The chain employs TRBV7-9 and TRBJ1-5; D gene ambiguous. Trimming left V 3 bases short and J 3 bases short, with 3 bases between. CDR1 and CDR2 (germline): SEHNR, FQNEAQ (reference sequence). The CDR3 length is 12 residues. The CDR3: CASSFPNQPQHF. The CDR3, as DNA: TGTGCCAGCAGCTTCCCCAATCAGCCCCAGCATTTT.

The chain employs TRBV7-9 and TRBJ1-4; 8 bases agree with TRBD1. The CDR3 contains 17 residues. From germline, CDR1 is SEHNR and CDR2 FQNEAQ (reference sequence). The junction had 4 bases not matched to a gene; V was cut back by 1 base and J by 0 bases. CDR3 DNA sequence: TGTGCCAGCAGCTTAGGTGCCAGGGGGCCAACTAATGAAAAACTGTTTTTT. This codes for CASSLGARGPTNEKLFF.

V usage is TRBV18 and J usage is TRBJ1-6; D is ambiguous. Germline V gives CDR1 KGHSH, CDR2 LQKENI. With 0 bases removed from V and 5 bases from J, the gap between germline ends came to 11 bases. This CDR3 is 16 amino acids long. The CDR3 reads CASSPPSSRDNSPLHF. Here the CDR3 DNA reads TGTGCCAGCTCACCACCTTCCTCAAGGGATAATTCACCCCTCCACTTT.

The V and J genes are TRBV7-9 and TRBJ1-3, with 9 nucleotides matching TRBD1. Germline-derived CDR1 and CDR2 are SEHNR and FQNEAQ (reference sequence). The CDR3 runs to 16 residues. Germline trimming cut 5 bases from V and 7 bases from J; bases unmatched to any gene: 12. The CDR3 DNA is TGTGCCAGCAGCCCCCTTAGAGTACAGGGGGCTAACACCATATATTTT. Protein product: CASSPLRVQGANTIYF.

The rearrangement links TRBV6-2 or TRBV6-3 to TRBJ1-1; D remains unclear. Per germline, CDR1 MNHEY and CDR2 SVGEGT. This CDR3 region has 12 residues. With 2 bases removed from V and 7 bases from J, the gap between germline ends came to 8 bases. CDR3 DNA: TGTGCCAGCAGTTACCCTCAGATTGAAGCTTTCTTT. The encoded protein is CASSYPQIEAFF.

The gene calls are TRBV5-6 and TRBJ1-5; D uncertain. The CDR3 loop spans 13 amino acids. The V gene lost 0 bases and the J gene lost 7 bases, with 8 bases spanning the gap. The V gene's germline CDR1 is SGHDT and CDR2 YYEEEE. CDR3 region: CASSLAPEQPQHF. Here the CDR3 DNA reads TGTGCCAGCAGCTTGGCGCCGGAGCAGCCCCAGCATTTT.